This section outlines one T cell receptor (beta chain) sequence together with its context. The study recruited people aged roughly 18 to 95 years across around 24 US areas. V was clipped by 2 bases and J by 1 base, with 9 bases between them. In germline, CDR1 is SGDLS, CDR2 YYNGEE. The CDR3 is 14 amino acids. This sample stems from a study of blood T cell repertoires in COVID-19. Overall study: Sources were T cells, B-cell-depleted T cells, or PBMCs; the material itself was cDNA or gDNA.

Original data processing: Reference gene primer amplification in the assay estimated nucleated cell counts. Clones were read by immunoSEQ multiplex PCR, and TCRdb kept only the in-frame ones, dropping some. V and J calls and clone size are as listed in that table; D and trimming were resolved from the DNA. The table lists roughly 260,000 clones, around 93% of them singletons, with 1.2% in the top ten. V and J are TRBV9 and TRBJ1-1, with D hard to call. The TCR was taken from a human donor in a cohort exposed to, infected with or recovered from COVID-19 (not recorded which). The donor label of this sample is uncertain. Material: PBMCs or T cells enriched from blood (not recorded which). The CDR3 region has the DNA TGTGCCAGCAGCGTCGTTCCGGGGAACACTGAAGCTTTCTTT. Amino acids: CASSVVPGNTEAFF.